The clone carrying this T cell receptor (beta chain) was picked up a small number of times. The data derive from a study of blood T cell repertoires in COVID-19. About the study: Some COVID-19 samples were acute and others convalescent; all came from the United States, Italy and Spain. T cells, B-cell-depleted T cells, or PBMCs provided the cDNA or gDNA that served as material.

Profiling relied on immunoSEQ multiplex PCR, and the TCRdb table lists in-frame clones only, not all of them. The sample contains over 250,000 clones, approximately 91% of which appear only once. This CDR3 spans 13 amino acids. Sequencing was done on a sample of peripheral blood. This TCR was recovered from a woman younger than 45 with acute or convalescent COVID-19. The chain recombines TRBV21-1 with TRBJ2-7; the table's D call TRBD1 went unverified against the DNA. TRBV21-1 is recorded as a pseudogene. In DNA, the CDR3 is TGTGCCAGCAGAGAGACAGGGGGCTACGAGCAGTACTTC. As protein: CASRETGGYEQYF.